These 27 T cell receptor beta chains were all obtained from the same sample, sequenced in a study of STAT5B mutations in CD4+ large granular lymphocyte leukemia. Sequencing used immunoSEQ multiplex PCR; TCRdb keeps in-frame clones, though not all of them. The table includes 20,000 to 25,000 clones, more than 65% detected once. Sequencing used CD4+ T cells from blood buffy coats. These receptors were collected from a human donor in good health.

CDR3 loop: CASSLGHLGGNTIYF. The CDR3 coding sequence is TGCGCCAGCAGCCTGGGTCACCTAGGAGGAAACACCATATATTTT. The V gene is TRBV5-1, the J gene TRBJ1-3; D is undetermined. Trimming pared 4 bases from V and 4 bases from J, leaving 15 bases between. CDR1 and CDR2 from the germline V gene are SGHRS and YFSETQ. This CDR3 has 15 amino acids.

The chain links TRBV6-6 to TRBJ2-7, with D perhaps TRBD2 (7 bases). Per the germline V gene, CDR1 is MNHNY and CDR2 is SVGAGI (reference sequence). This CDR3 comprises 15 residues. Trimming stripped 8 bases from V and 4 bases from J, with 21 bases between. CDR3 sequence reads: CASQAAGAPFYEQYF. The CDR3 nucleotides are TGTGCCAGCCAGGCCGCGGGGGCCCCCTTTTACGAGCAGTACTTC.

The chain couples TRBV7-2 to TRBJ2-3; D might be TRBD1 or TRBD2, each matching 5 bases. Germline CDR1 reads SGHTA; CDR2 reads FQGNSA. The CDR3 is made up of 13 amino acids. The germline V and J ends were trimmed by 5 bases and 4 bases, with 10 bases remaining between them. The CDR3 is CASSPLGADTQYF. In DNA form, the CDR3 reads TGTGCCAGCAGCCCCCTGGGGGCAGATACGCAGTATTTT.

A note on this clone: No DNA is shown, since the ends of the CDR3 on it are uncertain; the CDR3 is the one TCRdb lists. CDR3 in amino acids: CASSLVAVGPGGGNQPQHF. This rearrangement joins TRBV7-2 to TRBJ1-5. The CDR3 totals 19 residues, both ends included. CDR1 and CDR2 from the germline V gene are SGHTA and FQGNSA.

The rearrangement links TRBV5-4 to TRBJ2-7; D is possibly TRBD1 (5 bases). The CDR3 extends over 13 amino acids. Per germline, CDR1 SGHNT and CDR2 YYREEE (reference sequence). The V gene lost 0 bases and the J gene lost 3 bases, with 7 bases spanning the gap. Here the CDR3 reads CASSLDRLYEQYF. DNA of the CDR3: TGTGCCAGCAGCTTGGACAGGCTCTACGAGCAGTACTTC.

The gene calls are TRBV6-1 and TRBJ2-2; D remains unclear. V lost 1 base and J lost 6, with 9 bases in between. Germline V lookup: CDR1 MNHNS, CDR2 SASEGT. The CDR3 has 14 residues. CDR3 residues: CASSEVHPAGELFF. The CDR3 DNA reads TGTGCCAGCAGTGAAGTACACCCAGCCGGGGAGCTGTTTTTT.

The CDR3 sequence: CASSPRAKNIQYF. CDR3 nucleotides: TGTGCCAGCAGCCCGCGGGCCAAAAACATTCAGTACTTC. The chain joins TRBV7-2 to TRBJ2-4; D is uncertain. This CDR3 is 13 amino acids long. CDR1 and CDR2 (germline): SGHTA, FQGNSA. The V end lost 5 bases, the J end lost 1 base, and 6 bases lay between the germline ends.

The chain uses TRBV9 and TRBJ2-1; D unresolved. With 0 bases removed from V and 3 bases from J, the gap between germline ends came to 4 bases. This CDR3 contains 13 residues. The germline CDR1 and CDR2 sequences are SGDLS and YYNGEE. CDR3 sequence (DNA): TGTGCCAGCAGCGTAGAGGACTACAATGAGCAGTTCTTC. Translation: CASSVEDYNEQFF.

The chain is built from TRBV19 and TRBJ1-3; D gene ambiguous. The CDR3 extends over 15 amino acids. CDR1 is LNHDA, CDR2 SQIVND, per germline (reference sequence). V lost 3 bases, J lost 0 bases, and 9 bases lay in between. CDR3 region: CASSMDVSSGNTIYF. The CDR3 DNA sequence: TGTGCCAGTAGTATGGACGTGAGCTCTGGAAACACCATATATTTT.

The chain's CDR3 is CASSSPLAGGTGELFF. The CDR3 DNA is TGCGCCAGCAGCTCCCCCCTAGCGGGAGGCACCGGGGAGCTGTTTTTT. This chain uses TRBV5-1 with TRBJ2-2; 11 positions match TRBD2. J lost 4 bases, V lost 3 bases, and 5 bases had no gene match. Per the germline V gene, CDR1 is SGHRS and CDR2 is YFSETQ. This CDR3 has 16 amino acids.

This clone has more than one count but fewer than ten. V and J are TRBV11-2 and TRBJ2-7, with 7 nucleotides matching TRBD2. V trimming: 7 bases; J trimming: 0 bases; junction bases outside the gene matches: 9. The CDR3 is made up of 15 amino acids. Germline-derived CDR1 and CDR2 are SGHAT and FQNNGV. CDR3 in amino acids: CASNRASGSSYEQYF. The CDR3 coding sequence is TGTGCCAGCAACCGGGCTAGCGGTAGCTCCTACGAGCAGTACTTC.

The chain links TRBV5-6 to TRBJ2-3; tentative D call: TRBD2 (7 bases). Trimming cost V 0 bases and J 1 base, with 12 bases left between them. From germline, CDR1 is SGHDT and CDR2 YYEEEE. This CDR3 is built from 16 residues. The CDR3 bases are TGTGCCAGCAGCTTGGAATGGGGGGGGCGCACAGATACGCAGTATTTT. Translated: CASSLEWGGRTDTQYF.

The V call is TRBV29-1, the J call TRBJ2-1, with 11 bases fitting TRBD2. This CDR3 is 13 amino acids long. With 7 bases clipped from V and 8 bases from J, the junction kept 7 bases outside the gene matches. In germline, CDR1 is SQVTM, CDR2 ANQGSEA. The CDR3 loop is CSAKLAGVYEQFF. In DNA, the CDR3 is TGCAGCGCAAAACTAGCGGGGGTATATGAGCAGTTCTTC.

V and J are TRBV6-1 and TRBJ2-2; D perhaps matches TRBD1 (6 bases). V dropped 0 bases and J dropped 13 bases, with 21 bases sitting between them. This CDR3 contains 16 residues. The germline V gene has CDR1 MNHNS and CDR2 SASEGT. CDR3 residues: CASSEAVTTGPWGLFF. The CDR3 coding sequence is TGTGCCAGCAGTGAAGCGGTTACCACAGGGCCCTGGGGGCTGTTTTTT.

The chain has TRBV2 and TRBJ2-1; D call uncertain. Trimming shortened V by 6 bases and J by 2 bases, and 11 bases separated the two germline ends. Germline V gene sequence: CDR1 SNHLY, CDR2 FYNNEI. The CDR3 contains 14 residues. CDR3 DNA: TGTGCCAGCAGGAAGGCTCCTGCCTACAATGAGCAGTTCTTC. Amino acids: CASRKAPAYNEQFF.

V gene TRBV29-1 combines with J gene TRBJ2-3; D is possibly TRBD2 (5 bases). The germline V gene encodes CDR1 SQVTM and CDR2 ANQGSEA. There are 15 residues in the CDR3. Trimming took 2 bases from V and 2 from J, leaving 14 bases between them. The CDR3 bases are TGCAGCGTTGAAAGCGGCCTGATGTACACAGATACGCAGTATTTT. Translating gives CSVESGLMYTDTQYF.

The chain recombines TRBV11-2 with TRBJ2-7; D gene uncertain. The CDR3 is made up of 15 amino acids. CDR1 SGHAT and CDR2 FQNNGV come from the germline V gene. V was trimmed by 5 bases and J by 0 bases, leaving 14 bases between them. This CDR3 is CASSLPRQPSYEQYF. The CDR3 DNA reads as TGTGCCAGCAGCCTTCCCCGGCAGCCCTCCTACGAGCAGTACTTC.

V gene TRBV6-5 combines with J gene TRBJ2-3; TRBD2 is a possible D gene (5 bases). Between the trimmed V and J ends, which lost 8 bases and 3 bases, there was a span of 15 bases. The germline V gene has CDR1 MNHEY and CDR2 SVGAGI. The CDR3 is 14 residues long. The CDR3 sequence is CASGLSAVTDTQYF. As DNA, the CDR3 is TGTGCCAGCGGTCTTAGCGCGGTAACAGATACGCAGTATTTT.

Note on this clone: The sample holds other DNA sequences that translate to the same CDR3. The gene calls are TRBV15 and TRBJ2-5; D ambiguous. Germline CDR1 reads LNHNV; CDR2 reads YYDKDF (reference sequence). This CDR3 region has 14 residues. V gave up 0 bases and J gave up 2 bases, with 7 bases separating them. CDR3 sequence: CATSRDQQQETQYF. CDR3 DNA: TGTGCCACCAGCAGAGACCAGCAGCAAGAGACCCAGTACTTC.

Within the sample, this clone is medium-sized. This sequence joins TRBV11-2 and TRBJ1-1; TRBD1 might be the D (5 bases). CDR1 and CDR2 (germline): SGHAT, FQNNGV. Trimming left V 5 bases short and J 1 base short, with 14 bases between. CDR3 length: 15 residues. The CDR3 reads CASSPIQGQNTEAFF. The CDR3 bases are TGTGCCAGCAGCCCAATCCAGGGCCAGAACACTGAAGCTTTCTTT.

J is TRBJ1-2 and V is TRBV2; D perhaps matches TRBD1 (5 bases). Germline-derived CDR1 and CDR2 are SNHLY and FYNNEI. The V end lost 6 bases, the J end lost 4 bases, and 12 bases lay between the germline ends. The CDR3 totals 13 residues. The CDR3 sequence: CASSIQDGYGYTF. DNA of the CDR3: TGTGCCAGCAGCATACAGGACGGCTATGGCTACACCTTC.

This sequence joins TRBV11-2 and TRBJ1-1, with D perhaps TRBD1 (5 bases). The V gene's germline CDR1 is SGHAT and CDR2 FQNNGV. V was shortened by 5 bases and J by 5 bases, with 15 bases between the two germline ends. CDR3 size: 14 residues. The CDR3 sequence is CASSLVYGGTEAFF. The CDR3, as DNA: TGTGCCAGCAGCCTGGTTTATGGGGGGACTGAAGCTTTCTTT.

This clone was counted only a few times. J is TRBJ1-2 and V is TRBV4-2; TRBD1 agrees at 7 bases. This CDR3 region has 15 residues. CDR1 and CDR2 from the germline V gene are LGHNA and YNFKEQ. V was clipped by 4 bases and J by 2 bases; unmatched bases: 7. CDR3 DNA: TGTGCCAGCAGCCGGTCCACACAGGGGAACTATGGCTACACCTTC. Translated, it gives CASSRSTQGNYGYTF.

V gene TRBV5-6 combines with J gene TRBJ2-6; D is ambiguous. Between the trimmed V and J ends, which lost 6 bases and 0 bases, there was a span of 10 bases. CDR3 size: 15 residues. The germline V gene encodes CDR1 SGHDT and CDR2 YYEEEE. Written as DNA, the CDR3 is TGTGCCAGCACCCAACTGGCCTCTGGGGCCAACGTCCTGACTTTC. Protein: CASTQLASGANVLTF.

The gene calls are TRBV30 and TRBJ1-3, with a tentative D call TRBD1 (6 bases). The germline CDR1 and CDR2 sequences are GTSNPN and SVGIG (reference sequence). The CDR3 totals 14 residues. V was trimmed by 5 bases and J by 0 bases, leaving 11 bases between them. This CDR3 reads CAWGKDSSGNTIYF. CDR3 nucleotide sequence: TGTGCCTGGGGTAAGGACAGCTCTGGAAACACCATATATTTT.

The rearrangement links TRBV5-1 to TRBJ2-7; 7 bases are shared with TRBD2. The CDR3 length is 17 residues. V dropped 3 bases and J dropped 0; count of bases not matched to a gene: 12. From germline, CDR1 is SGHRS and CDR2 YFSETQ. CDR3 residues: CASSSKALGGSSYEQYF. CDR3 coding DNA: TGCGCCAGCAGCTCCAAGGCCCTTGGCGGGAGCTCCTACGAGCAGTACTTC.

The chain links TRBV5-8 to TRBJ2-7; D gene uncertain. V was clipped by 4 bases and J by 7 bases, with 15 bases between them. This CDR3 spans 13 amino acids. Germline CDR1 reads SGHTS; CDR2 reads YDEGEE. This chain's CDR3 is CASSPRTAPEQYF. CDR3 nucleotides: TGTGCCAGCAGCCCTCGGACCGCCCCGGAGCAGTACTTC.